This TCR beta chain comes out of a study of blood T cell repertoires in COVID-19. As for the study in general: There were acute and convalescent COVID-19 samples, and they came from the United States, Italy and Spain. PBMCs, B-cell-depleted T cells, or T cells were the source of the cDNA or gDNA that made up the material.

From germline, CDR1 is PRHDT and CDR2 FYEKMQ (reference sequence). Trimming cost V 2 bases and J 2 bases, with 6 bases left between them. CDR3 length equals 13 residues. Authors' analysis steps: How many nucleated cells were present was estimated from reference gene primer amplification. Libraries were prepared by immunoSEQ multiplex PCR; TCRdb keeps only in-frame clonotypes and omits some of them. V and J calls and clone size come straight from that table; D and trimming were deduced from the DNA. The data show under 400,000 clones, 90% seen once. Sequencing was done on a sample of peripheral blood. The TCR was taken from a man aged 18 to 35 with active or convalescent COVID-19. This chain uses TRBV13 with TRBJ2-5, with D perhaps TRBD2 (5 bases). CDR3: CASSLPGQETQYF. For the CDR3, the DNA is TGTGCCAGCAGCTTACCGGGACAAGAGACCCAGTACTTC.